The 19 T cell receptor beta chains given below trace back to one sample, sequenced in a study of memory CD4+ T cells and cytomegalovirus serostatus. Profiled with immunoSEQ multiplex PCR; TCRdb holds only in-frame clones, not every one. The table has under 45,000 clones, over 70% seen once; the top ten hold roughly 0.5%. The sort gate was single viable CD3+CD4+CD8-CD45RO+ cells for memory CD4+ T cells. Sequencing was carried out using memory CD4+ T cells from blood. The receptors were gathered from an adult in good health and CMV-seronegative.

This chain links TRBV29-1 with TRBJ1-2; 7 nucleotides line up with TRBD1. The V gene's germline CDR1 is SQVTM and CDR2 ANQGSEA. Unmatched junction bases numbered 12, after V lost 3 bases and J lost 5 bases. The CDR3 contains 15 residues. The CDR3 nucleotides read TGCAGCGTTGAGGGACAGCATGCCCGGGGGTATGGCTACACCTTC. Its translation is CSVEGQHARGYGYTF.

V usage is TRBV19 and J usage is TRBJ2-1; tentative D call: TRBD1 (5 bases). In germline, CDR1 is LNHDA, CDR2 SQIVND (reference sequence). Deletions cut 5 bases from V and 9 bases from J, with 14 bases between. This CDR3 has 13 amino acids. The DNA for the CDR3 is TGTGCCAGTAGTGCTCAGGGTTACGTTGAGCAGTTCTTC. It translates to CASSAQGYVEQFF. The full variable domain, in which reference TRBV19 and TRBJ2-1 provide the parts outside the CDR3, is DGGITQSPKYLFRKEGQNVTLSCEQNLNHDAMYWYRQDPGQGLRLIYYSQIVNDFQKGDIAEGYSVSREKKESFPLTVTSAQKNPTAFYLCASSAQGYVEQFFGPGTRLTVL.

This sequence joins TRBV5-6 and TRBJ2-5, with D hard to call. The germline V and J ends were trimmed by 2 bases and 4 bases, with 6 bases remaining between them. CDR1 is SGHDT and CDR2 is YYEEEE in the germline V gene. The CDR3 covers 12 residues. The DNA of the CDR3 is TGTGCCAGCAGCTTCTTCCGAGAGACCCAGTACTTC. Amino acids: CASSFFRETQYF.

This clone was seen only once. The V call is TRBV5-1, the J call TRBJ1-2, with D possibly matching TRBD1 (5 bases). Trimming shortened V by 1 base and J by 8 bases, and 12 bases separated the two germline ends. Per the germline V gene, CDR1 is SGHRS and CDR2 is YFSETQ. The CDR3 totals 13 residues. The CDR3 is CASSLRGEYGYTF. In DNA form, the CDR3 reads TGCGCCAGCAGCTTGAGGGGAGAGTACGGCTACACCTTC.

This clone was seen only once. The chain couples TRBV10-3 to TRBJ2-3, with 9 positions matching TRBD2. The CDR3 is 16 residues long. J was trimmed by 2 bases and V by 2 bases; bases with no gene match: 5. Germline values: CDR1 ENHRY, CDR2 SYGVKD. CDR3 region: CAISEVAGGITDTQYF. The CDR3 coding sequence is TGTGCCATCAGTGAGGTGGCGGGGGGGATCACAGATACGCAGTATTTT.

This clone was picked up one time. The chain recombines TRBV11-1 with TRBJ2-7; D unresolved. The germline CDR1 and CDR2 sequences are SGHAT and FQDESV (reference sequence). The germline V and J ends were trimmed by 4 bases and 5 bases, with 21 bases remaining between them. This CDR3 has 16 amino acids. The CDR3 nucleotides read TGTGCCAGCAGCTCCAGATGGTGGGGATCCCAGGACGAGCAGTACTTC. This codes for CASSSRWWGSQDEQYF.

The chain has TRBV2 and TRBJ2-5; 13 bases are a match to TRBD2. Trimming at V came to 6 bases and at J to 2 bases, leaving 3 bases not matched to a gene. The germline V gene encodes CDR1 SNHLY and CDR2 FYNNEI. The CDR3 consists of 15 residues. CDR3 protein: CASSLLAGGQETQYF. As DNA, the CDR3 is TGTGCCAGCAGCCTACTAGCGGGGGGGCAAGAGACCCAGTACTTC.

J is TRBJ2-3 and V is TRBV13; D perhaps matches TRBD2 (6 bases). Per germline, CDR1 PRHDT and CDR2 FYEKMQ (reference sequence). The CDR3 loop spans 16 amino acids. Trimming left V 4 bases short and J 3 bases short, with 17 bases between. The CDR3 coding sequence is TGTGCCAGCAGCTCGCGGGGCACTTGGAATACAGATACGCAGTATTTT. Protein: CASSSRGTWNTDTQYF.

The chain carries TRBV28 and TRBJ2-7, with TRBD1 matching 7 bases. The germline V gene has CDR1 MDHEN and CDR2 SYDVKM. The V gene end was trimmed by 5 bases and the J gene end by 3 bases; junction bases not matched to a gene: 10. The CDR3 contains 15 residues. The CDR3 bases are TGTGCCAGCAGTAAACAGGGGTTTATAATCTACGAGCAGTACTTC. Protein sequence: CASSKQGFIIYEQYF.

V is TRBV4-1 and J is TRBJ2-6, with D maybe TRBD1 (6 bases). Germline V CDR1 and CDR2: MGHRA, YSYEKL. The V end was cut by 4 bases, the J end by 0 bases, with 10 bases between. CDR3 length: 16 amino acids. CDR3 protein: CASSRQGNSGANVLTF. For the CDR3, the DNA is TGCGCCAGCAGCCGTCAGGGGAACTCTGGGGCCAACGTCCTGACTTTC.

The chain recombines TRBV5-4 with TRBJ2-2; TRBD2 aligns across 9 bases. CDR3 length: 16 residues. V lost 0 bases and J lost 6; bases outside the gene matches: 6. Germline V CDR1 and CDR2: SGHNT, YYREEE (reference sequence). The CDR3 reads CASSLVAGGFPGELFF. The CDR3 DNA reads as TGTGCCAGCAGCTTGGTGGCGGGGGGGTTCCCCGGGGAGCTGTTTTTT.

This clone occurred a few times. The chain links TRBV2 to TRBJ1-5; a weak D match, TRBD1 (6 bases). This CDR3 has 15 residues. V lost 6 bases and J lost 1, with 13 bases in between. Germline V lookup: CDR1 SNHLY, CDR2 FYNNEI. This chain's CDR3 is CASREQGWSNQPQHF. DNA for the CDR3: TGTGCCAGCAGGGAACAGGGATGGAGCAATCAGCCCCAGCATTTT.

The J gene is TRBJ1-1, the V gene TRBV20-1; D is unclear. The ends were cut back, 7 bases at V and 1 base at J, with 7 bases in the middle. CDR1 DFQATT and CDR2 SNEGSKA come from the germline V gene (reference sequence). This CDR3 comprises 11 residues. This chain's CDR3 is CSGEGNTEAFF. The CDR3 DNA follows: TGCAGTGGAGAGGGGAACACTGAAGCTTTCTTT.

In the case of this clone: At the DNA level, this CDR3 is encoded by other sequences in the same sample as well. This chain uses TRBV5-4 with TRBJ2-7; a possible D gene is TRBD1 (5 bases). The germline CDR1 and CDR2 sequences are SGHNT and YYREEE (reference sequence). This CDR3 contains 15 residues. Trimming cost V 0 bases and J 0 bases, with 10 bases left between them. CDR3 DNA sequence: TGTGCCAGCAGCTTGGGGACACTGAGCTCCTACGAGCAGTACTTC. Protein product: CASSLGTLSSYEQYF.

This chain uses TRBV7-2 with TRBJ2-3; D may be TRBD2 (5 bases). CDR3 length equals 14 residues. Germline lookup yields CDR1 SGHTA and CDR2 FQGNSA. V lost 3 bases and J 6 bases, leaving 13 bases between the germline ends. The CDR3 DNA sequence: TGTGCCAGCAGCTTCGGGGTGGGTACGGATACGCAGTATTTT. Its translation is CASSFGVGTDTQYF.

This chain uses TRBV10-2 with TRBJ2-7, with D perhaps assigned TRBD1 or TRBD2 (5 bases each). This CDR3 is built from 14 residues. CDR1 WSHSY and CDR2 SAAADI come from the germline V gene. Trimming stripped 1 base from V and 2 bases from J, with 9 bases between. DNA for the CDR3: TGCGCCAGCAGTGAGTTTGAGGGGACCTACGAGCAGTACTTC. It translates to CASSEFEGTYEQYF.

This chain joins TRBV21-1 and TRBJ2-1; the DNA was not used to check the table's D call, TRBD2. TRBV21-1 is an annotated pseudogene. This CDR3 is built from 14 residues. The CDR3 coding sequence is TGTGCCAGCAGCGCCCCTCGGGGGGTCAATGAGCAGTTCTTC. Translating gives CASSAPRGVNEQFF.

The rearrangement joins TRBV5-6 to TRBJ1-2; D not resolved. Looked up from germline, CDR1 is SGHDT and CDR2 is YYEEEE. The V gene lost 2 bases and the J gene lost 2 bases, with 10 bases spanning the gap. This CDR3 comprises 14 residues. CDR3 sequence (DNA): TGTGCCAGCAGCTTAATCCGCCTAAACTATGGCTACACCTTC. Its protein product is CASSLIRLNYGYTF.

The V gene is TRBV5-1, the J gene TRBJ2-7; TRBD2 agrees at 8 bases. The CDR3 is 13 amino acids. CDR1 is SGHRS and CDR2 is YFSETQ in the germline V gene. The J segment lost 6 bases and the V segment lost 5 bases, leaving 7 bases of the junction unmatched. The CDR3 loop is CASRPREGGEQYF. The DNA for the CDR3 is TGCGCCAGCAGACCCCGGGAGGGAGGCGAGCAGTACTTC.